The T cell receptor (beta chain) under discussion was sequenced for a study of early T cells in non-severe SARS-CoV-2 infection (dated by TCRdb to the early 2020s). For the study in its entirety: Because TCR sequencing was done on bulk RNA from unsorted whole blood, the alpha and beta chains could not be paired. Study-wide findings and limitations: Matching against VDJdb was skewed toward anti-spike CD8 responses, likely underestimated virus-specific expansions, and missed private and CD4 specificities.

The library was produced with 5' RACE. The sequencer was a NextSeq 500. In the TCR library protocol, unique molecular identifiers were attached to individual cDNA molecules to correct for PCR bias and sequencing error. Both TCR alpha and beta chains were sequenced, and tight co-correlation was observed between alpha and beta sequence abundances in each sample. For the original study's pipeline: Decombinator V4 was used to perform V gene, J gene and CDR3 annotation of TCR sequences. Expanded TCRs were defined as changing significantly between any two time points under a Poisson model with p below 0.0001. TCR abundances were normalised to the total number of TCRs sequenced per sample and expressed as counts per million. VDJdb, accessed on 1 November 2021, was searched for TCRs annotated for CMV, EBV and SARS-CoV-2, and TCRs annotated for more than one antigen were excluded. The public reads were reanalyzed by TCRdb: fastp trimming at Q25, MiXCR alignment, in-frame beta chains only. Each entry merges the rows of one CDR3 protein and shows their most common DNA and genes. The V and J calls come from TCRdb's annotation, not from the publication. The table for this sample lists roughly 9,200 distinct CDR3 sequences; more than 4.5% of them were counted only once. Around 10% of the sample belongs to the ten largest clones.

Set within a cohort of healthcare workers in London, UK, this nested case-control study involved weekly PCR testing of nasopharyngeal swabs along with blood sampling. Between 23 and 31 March 2020, the week of the UK lockdown, healthcare workers were enrolled and then followed up weekly for as long as 16 weeks. This clonotype was picked up many times. Its antigen has not been determined. No much larger clone exists at a distance of one base, and base qualities are not known. Material: whole blood. The sequence was obtained from an adult who was a healthcare worker with PCR-confirmed SARS-CoV-2 infection or an uninfected control (not recorded which).

The bases read TGTGCCAGCAGCCTTGAAAGCGTTCGTGGCACAGATACGCAGTATTTT. It translates as CASSLESVRGTDTQYF. Rearrangement joined TRBV2 to TRBJ2-3; a confident D gene designation cannot be given. V was cut back by 6 bases and J by 1 base, leaving a gap of 17 bases between them. The CDR3 sequence holds 16 residues, the cysteine and phenylalanine included. Solely the CDR3 DNA is kept, with 48 bases framed from the first base. CDR1 is given as SNHLY and CDR2 as FYNNEI, both from the germline V gene.